One sample yielded the 24 T cell receptor beta chains listed below, sequenced in a study of blood T cell repertoires in COVID-19. The protocol was immunoSEQ multiplex PCR, while the TCRdb copy is restricted to in-frame clones and leaves out a portion. The sample records 160,000 or so clones, roughly four fifths being singletons. Sequences were obtained from peripheral blood. These receptors all come from a human donor in a cohort sampled during active COVID-19.

The chain employs TRBV2 and TRBJ1-6; no clear D. Germline CDR1 SNHLY, CDR2 FYNNEI. V lost 6 bases to trimming and J lost 4 bases, with 10 bases between them. This CDR3 has 14 amino acids. CDR3 in DNA: TGTGCCAGCAGGGTGGAGGGTTATAATTCACCCCTCCACTTT. Protein sequence: CASRVEGYNSPLHF.

In this sample, this clone turned up a few times. This chain uses TRBV30 with TRBJ2-4; a weak D match, TRBD1 (6 bases). CDR3 size: 16 residues. The germline V and J ends were trimmed by 3 bases and 6 bases, with 21 bases remaining between them. Germline V gives CDR1 GTSNPN, CDR2 SVGIG (reference sequence). The CDR3 spells CAWSDRQVGVVNIQYF. The CDR3 nucleotides read TGTGCCTGGAGCGATAGACAGGTCGGTGTCGTAAACATTCAGTACTTC.

CDR3 sequence reads: CASSQTSGRAQYEQYF. CDR3 nucleotide sequence: TGCGCCAGCAGCCAGACTAGCGGGAGGGCCCAGTACGAGCAGTACTTC. This chain joins TRBV5-1 and TRBJ2-7; 14 bases are shared with TRBD2. The CDR3 is made up of 16 amino acids. Germline-derived CDR1 and CDR2 are SGHRS and YFSETQ. V lost 4 bases, J lost 4 bases, and 7 bases stayed unmatched.

This clone was picked up many times. The CDR3 bases are TGTGCCAGCAGCCGGACAGGGGGGAACACAGATACGCAGTATTTT. Amino acid sequence: CASSRTGGNTDTQYF. V and J are TRBV7-8 and TRBJ2-3; 10 nucleotides align to TRBD1. Per the germline V gene, CDR1 is SGHVS and CDR2 is FQNEAQ. The CDR3 runs 15 residues. V lost 5 bases, J lost 2 bases, and 4 bases stayed unmatched.

The chain links TRBV7-9 to TRBJ1-2; D might be TRBD1 (6 bases). V was cut by 5 bases and J by 8 bases, with 15 bases left in between. Per the germline V gene, CDR1 is SEHNR and CDR2 is FQNEAQ (reference sequence). The CDR3 length is 13 residues. CDR3 nucleotides: TGTGCCAGCAGCCCGTACAGGGTACAGGGCTACACCTTC. Its protein is CASSPYRVQGYTF. The full variable domain, rest sourced from reference TRBV7-9 and TRBJ1-2, is DTGVSQNPRHKITKRGQNVTFRCDPISEHNRLYWYRQTLGQGPEFLTYFQNEAQLEKSRLLSDRFSAERPKGSFSTLEIQRTEQGDSAMYLCASSPYRVQGYTFGSGTRLTVV.

The rearrangement uses TRBV5-1 and TRBJ2-3, with 9 bases lining up with TRBD1. Trimming took 2 bases from V and 3 from J; bases not matched to a gene: 13. The germline V gene encodes CDR1 SGHRS and CDR2 YFSETQ. CDR3 size: 18 residues. The CDR3 spells CASSFDMTGGQITDTQYF. CDR3 coding DNA: TGCGCCAGCAGCTTTGATATGACAGGGGGTCAAATAACAGATACGCAGTATTTT. The full variable domain, rest sourced from reference TRBV5-1 and TRBJ2-3, is KAGVTQTPRYLIKTRGQQVTLSCSPISGHRSVSWYQQTPGQGLQFLFEYFSETQRNKGNFPGRFSGRQFSNSRSEMNVSTLELGDSALYLCASSFDMTGGQITDTQYFGPGTRLTVL.

The gene calls are TRBV3-1 (or the pseudogene TRBV3-2) and TRBJ1-1, with 9 bases that match TRBD1. V lost 3 bases to trimming and J lost 4 bases; unmatched junction nucleotides: 6. The CDR3 is 15 amino acids. CDR1 and CDR2 from the germline V gene are LGHDT and YNNKEL (reference sequence). In DNA, the CDR3 is TGTGCCAGCAGCCACCACAGGGGGCAGATCACTGAAGCTTTCTTT. As protein: CASSHHRGQITEAFF.

The chain employs TRBV3-1 (or the pseudogene TRBV3-2) and TRBJ2-1; weak D call: TRBD2 (6 bases). CDR1 is LGHDT, CDR2 YNNKEL, per germline (reference sequence). V lost 4 bases and J lost 9, with 13 bases in between. The CDR3 runs 13 residues. The CDR3, as DNA: TGTGCCAGCAGCCCTCTCGCGCGGGGTGAGCAGTTCTTC. Encoded protein: CASSPLARGEQFF.

V is TRBV12-3 or TRBV12-4 and J is TRBJ1-2; TRBD1 aligns across 7 bases. There are 12 residues in the CDR3. V gave up 3 bases and J gave up 6 bases; unmatched junction bases: 1. CDR3 bases: TGTGCCAGCAGTTTCCAGGGGGATGGCTACACCTTC. This gives the protein CASSFQGDGYTF.

Written as DNA, the CDR3 is TGTGCCAGCACAAGAGCGGGGGCTCAAGATACGCAGTATTTT. It specifies CASTRAGAQDTQYF. The chain is built from TRBV5-5 and TRBJ2-3, with 8 bases identical to TRBD2. Germline V gives CDR1 SGHKS, CDR2 YYEKEE (reference sequence). The junction had 8 bases not matched to a gene; V was cut back by 6 bases and J by 5 bases. The CDR3 contains 14 residues.

This clone was seen a single time. The rearrangement joins TRBV2 to TRBJ2-2; the match to TRBD2 covers 10 bases. The CDR3 extends over 15 amino acids. The trim removed 7 bases at V and 6 bases at J, leaving 8 bases unmatched. Germline V gives CDR1 SNHLY, CDR2 FYNNEI. The CDR3, as DNA: TGTGCCAGCAAAGGTCTAGCGGGAGTCCCCGGGGAGCTGTTTTTT. This codes for CASKGLAGVPGELFF.

This clone was seen more than once but under ten times. The gene calls are TRBV30 and TRBJ2-7; D is possibly TRBD2 (5 bases). Germline V CDR1 and CDR2: GTSNPN, SVGIG (reference sequence). The CDR3 is 12 amino acids. The V and J ends lost 0 bases and 5 bases respectively, with 8 bases between them. CDR3 sequence: CAWSVVGDEQYF. CDR3 sequence (DNA): TGTGCCTGGAGTGTAGTGGGAGACGAGCAGTACTTC.

This chain joins TRBV15 and TRBJ1-2, with 8 bases aligning to TRBD1. CDR3 length equals 15 residues. The germline CDR1 and CDR2 sequences are LNHNV and YYDKDF (reference sequence). V was pared by 5 bases and J by 4 bases, with 9 bases of the junction left unmatched. CDR3 DNA sequence: TGTGCCACCAGCCAGGGGGCTAGGCTTGTCTATGGCTACACCTTC. Residues: CATSQGARLVYGYTF.

V gene TRBV9 combines with J gene TRBJ2-1; a weak D match, TRBD1 (6 bases). There are 16 residues in the CDR3. Germline V gene lookup returns CDR1 SGDLS and CDR2 YYNGEE. V gave up 3 bases and J gave up 10 bases, with 23 bases separating them. The CDR3 protein is CASSASGNPSQGEQFF. DNA for the CDR3: TGTGCCAGCAGCGCCTCAGGTAACCCCTCCCAGGGGGAGCAGTTCTTC.

The chain links TRBV19 to TRBJ2-5; 8 bases are shared with TRBD2. Germline V gene data show CDR1 as LNHDA and CDR2 as SQIVND (reference sequence). The trim removed 5 bases at V and 1 base at J, leaving 12 bases unmatched. The CDR3 has 17 residues. CDR3 DNA sequence: TGTGCCAGTAGTTTACAATTAATAGCGGGGATCCAAGAGACCCAGTACTTC. Translation: CASSLQLIAGIQETQYF.

In this sample, this clone turned up once. The chain recombines TRBV7-6 with TRBJ2-2, with 8 nucleotides matching TRBD2. Germline V CDR1 and CDR2: SGHVS, FNYEAQ. V dropped 6 bases and J dropped 5; count of bases not matched to a gene: 11. This CDR3 contains 16 residues. Written as DNA, the CDR3 is TGTGCCAGCAGTTTGTACCAGCGGGAGAGGACCGGGGAGCTGTTTTTT. It translates to CASSLYQRERTGELFF.

The chain joins TRBV7-3 to TRBJ1-6, with D tentatively TRBD1 (5 bases). The CDR3 contains 15 residues. Per germline, CDR1 SGHTA and CDR2 FQGTGA. The V end was cut by 0 bases, the J end by 7 bases, with 10 bases between. The CDR3 region is CASSLTPGYNSPLHF. The CDR3, as DNA: TGTGCCAGCAGCTTAACCCCAGGGTACAATTCACCCCTCCACTTT.

This clone appeared a few times. The rearrangement links TRBV4-1 to TRBJ2-7, with D possibly matching TRBD2 (5 bases). V was clipped by 4 bases and J by 5 bases, with 18 bases between them. The CDR3 consists of 15 residues. In germline, CDR1 is MGHRA, CDR2 YSYEKL. CDR3 nucleotides: TGCGCCAGCAGCCTCGAAGGTGGAGGACTTAACGAGCAGTACTTC. Protein product: CASSLEGGGLNEQYF.

The V call is TRBV27, the J call TRBJ2-6; possible D gene TRBD1, 6 bases. The CDR3 has 15 residues. CDR1 and CDR2 (germline): MNHEY, SMNVEV (reference sequence). Trimming removed 8 bases from V and 3 bases from J, with 14 bases in between. In DNA, the CDR3 is TGTGCCAGCTGTACAGGGTTTTTTGGGGCCAACGTCCTGACTTTC. Protein: CASCTGFFGANVLTF. The whole variable domain, remainder taken from reference TRBV27 and TRBJ2-6, is EAQVTQNPRYLITVTGKKLTVTCSQNMNHEYMSWYRQDPGLGLRQIYYSMNVEVTDKGDVPEGYKVSRKEKRNFPLILESPSPNQTSLYFCASCTGFFGANVLTFGAGSRLTVL.

This clone was seen once. This chain links TRBV28 with TRBJ1-4, with 12 bases matching TRBD1. The CDR3 consists of 15 residues. V dropped 6 bases and J dropped 11; count of bases not matched to a gene: 10. CDR1 is MDHEN and CDR2 is SYDVKM in the germline V gene. This CDR3 is CASRTGQGAWAKLFF. The CDR3 region has the DNA TGTGCCAGCAGAACGGGACAGGGGGCTTGGGCGAAACTGTTTTTT.

The rearrangement uses TRBV7-2 and TRBJ1-1; D ambiguous. CDR3 length equals 15 residues. Germline V gene lookup returns CDR1 SGHTA and CDR2 FQGNSA. Trimming stripped 2 bases from V and 10 bases from J, with 20 bases between. The CDR3 spells CASSLPSQATVGAFF. CDR3 bases: TGTGCCAGCAGCTTACCTTCTCAGGCCACGGTCGGAGCTTTCTTT.

This chain uses TRBV29-1 with TRBJ2-1; TRBD2 matches at 7 bases. CDR1 and CDR2 from the germline V gene are SQVTM and ANQGSEA. The CDR3 is 13 residues long. V lost 4 bases, J lost 3 bases, and 3 bases stayed unmatched. The CDR3 DNA follows: TGCAGCGTTGCAGGCGGGAGCTACAATGAGCAGTTCTTC. It translates to CSVAGGSYNEQFF.

This clone showed up just once. The genes are TRBV10-3 and TRBJ2-3; no clear D. Trimming cost V 3 bases and J 1 base, with 11 bases left between them. The CDR3 sequence is 15 residues long. Germline loops: CDR1 ENHRY, CDR2 SYGVKD. The CDR3 sequence is CAISDWPLGTDTQYF. For the CDR3, the DNA is TGTGCCATCAGTGACTGGCCCCTAGGCACAGATACGCAGTATTTT.

The chain joins TRBV7-9 to TRBJ2-5, with D maybe TRBD2 (5 bases). Between the trimmed V and J ends, which lost 4 bases and 5 bases, there was a span of 11 bases. The CDR3 runs to 13 residues. In germline, CDR1 is SEHNR, CDR2 FQNEAQ (reference sequence). This CDR3 is CASSSEGRETQYF. The CDR3 nucleotides are TGTGCCAGCAGCTCAGAGGGAAGGGAGACCCAGTACTTC.